One sample yielded the 2 T cell receptor beta chains listed below, sequenced in a study of T cell responses to AZD1222 COVID-19 vaccine. Generated by immunoSEQ multiplex PCR, the TCRdb table keeps only in-frame clones and is missing some. The sample consists of 100,000 or so clones, about nine tenths of them appearing once. The sample was peripheral blood, taken on day 0 of AZD1222 vaccination. The receptor set was obtained from an adult in good health.

The CDR3 loop is CASSLDANYGYTF. CDR3 bases: TGTGCCAGCAGCTTAGACGCTAACTATGGCTACACCTTC. The V and J genes are TRBV7-9 and TRBJ1-2; D gene uncertain. Trimming shortened V by 1 base and J by 0 bases, and 3 bases separated the two germline ends. The CDR3 spans 13 residues. Per the germline V gene, CDR1 is SEHNR and CDR2 is FQNEAQ (reference sequence).

The chain combines TRBV7-8 with TRBJ1-6; 7 bases align to TRBD1. The CDR3 is 15 residues long. J lost 8 bases, V lost 5 bases, and 9 bases had no gene match. Germline CDR1 is SGHVS and CDR2 is FQNEAQ. DNA of the CDR3: TGTGCCAGCAGCATAACTGACAGGGAAGATTCACCCCTCCACTTT. As protein: CASSITDREDSPLHF.